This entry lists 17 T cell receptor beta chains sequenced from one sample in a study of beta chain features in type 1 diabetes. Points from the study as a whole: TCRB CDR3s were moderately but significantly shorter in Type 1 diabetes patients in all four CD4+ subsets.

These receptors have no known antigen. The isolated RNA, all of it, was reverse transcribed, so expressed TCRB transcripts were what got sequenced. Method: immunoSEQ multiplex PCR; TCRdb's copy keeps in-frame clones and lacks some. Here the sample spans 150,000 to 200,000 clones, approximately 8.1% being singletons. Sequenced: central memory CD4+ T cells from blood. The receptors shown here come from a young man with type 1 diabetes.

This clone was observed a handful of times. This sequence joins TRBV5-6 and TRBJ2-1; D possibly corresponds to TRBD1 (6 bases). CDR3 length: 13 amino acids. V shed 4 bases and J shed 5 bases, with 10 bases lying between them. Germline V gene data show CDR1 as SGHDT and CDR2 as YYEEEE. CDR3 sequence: CASSQDSHNEQFF. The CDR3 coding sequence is TGTGCCAGCAGCCAGGACAGCCACAATGAGCAGTTCTTC. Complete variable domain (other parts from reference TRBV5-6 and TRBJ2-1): DAGVTQSPTHLIKTRGQQVTLRCSPKSGHDTVSWYQQALGQGPQFIFQYYEEEERQRGNFPDRFSGHQFPNYSSELNVNALLLGDSALYLCASSQDSHNEQFFGPGTRLTVL.

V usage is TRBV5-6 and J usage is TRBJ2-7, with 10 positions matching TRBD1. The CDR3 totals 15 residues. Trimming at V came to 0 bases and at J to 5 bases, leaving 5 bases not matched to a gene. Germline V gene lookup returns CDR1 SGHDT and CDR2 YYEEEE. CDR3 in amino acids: CASSLEDRGIDEQYF. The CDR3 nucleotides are TGTGCCAGCAGCTTGGAGGACAGGGGGATCGACGAGCAGTACTTC.

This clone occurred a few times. CDR3 in amino acids: CASSETGNTEAFF. The CDR3 DNA reads as TGCGCCAGCAGTGAAACAGGGAACACTGAAGCTTTCTTT. The V and J genes are TRBV10-2 and TRBJ1-1; TRBD1 might be the D (5 bases). Trimming took off 3 bases at V and 1 base at J, with 6 bases between the two ends. Germline V gene data show CDR1 as WSHSY and CDR2 as SAAADI. The CDR3 consists of 13 residues.

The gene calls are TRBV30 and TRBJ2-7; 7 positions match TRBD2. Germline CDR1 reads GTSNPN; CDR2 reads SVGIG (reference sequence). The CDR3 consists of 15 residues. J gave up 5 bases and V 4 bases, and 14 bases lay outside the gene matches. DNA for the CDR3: TGTGCCTGGACAGGCCTGGGGGGGGAGCCAGACGAGCAGTACTTC. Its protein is CAWTGLGGEPDEQYF.

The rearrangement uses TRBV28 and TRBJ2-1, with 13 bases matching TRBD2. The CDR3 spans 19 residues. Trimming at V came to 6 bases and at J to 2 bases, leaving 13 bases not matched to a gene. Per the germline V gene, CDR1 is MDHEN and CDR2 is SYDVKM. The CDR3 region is CASSLTSGRRGSAYNEQFF. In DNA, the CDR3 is TGTGCCAGCAGCCTGACTAGCGGGAGGAGGGGCAGCGCCTACAATGAGCAGTTCTTC.

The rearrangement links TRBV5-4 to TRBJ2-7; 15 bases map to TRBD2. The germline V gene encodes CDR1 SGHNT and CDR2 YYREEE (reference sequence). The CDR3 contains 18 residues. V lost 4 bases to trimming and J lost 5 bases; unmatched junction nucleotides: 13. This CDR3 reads CASSRGVSGLAGGNEQYF. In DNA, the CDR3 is TGTGCCAGCAGCCGGGGCGTGTCCGGACTAGCGGGAGGGAACGAGCAGTACTTC.

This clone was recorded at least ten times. The CDR3 DNA reads TGCAGCGTTGAGGCACCCTCCTACGAGCAGTACTTC. This gives the protein CSVEAPSYEQYF. This chain uses TRBV29-1 with TRBJ2-7; unclear D gene. Germline V gene lookup returns CDR1 SQVTM and CDR2 ANQGSEA. V dropped 3 bases and J dropped 0 bases, with 6 bases sitting between them. This CDR3 is 12 amino acids long.

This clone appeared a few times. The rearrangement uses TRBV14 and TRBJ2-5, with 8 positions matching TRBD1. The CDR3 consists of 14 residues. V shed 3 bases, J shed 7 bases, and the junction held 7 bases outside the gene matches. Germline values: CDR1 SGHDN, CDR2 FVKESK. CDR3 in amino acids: CASSHGQGGRTQYF. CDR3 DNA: TGTGCCAGCAGCCACGGACAGGGCGGGCGGACCCAGTACTTC.

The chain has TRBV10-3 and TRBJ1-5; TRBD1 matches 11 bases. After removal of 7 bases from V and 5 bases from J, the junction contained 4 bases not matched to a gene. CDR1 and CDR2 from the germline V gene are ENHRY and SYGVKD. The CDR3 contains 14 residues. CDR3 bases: TGTGCCATCAAGGGACAGGGGGGAGATCAGCCCCAGCATTTT. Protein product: CAIKGQGGDQPQHF.

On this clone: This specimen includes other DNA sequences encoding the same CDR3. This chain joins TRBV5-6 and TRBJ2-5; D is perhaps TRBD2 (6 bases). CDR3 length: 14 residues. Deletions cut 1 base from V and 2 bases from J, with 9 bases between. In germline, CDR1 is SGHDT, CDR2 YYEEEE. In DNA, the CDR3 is TGTGCCAGCAGCTTGCGGGGGATTCAAGAGACCCAGTACTTC. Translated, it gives CASSLRGIQETQYF.

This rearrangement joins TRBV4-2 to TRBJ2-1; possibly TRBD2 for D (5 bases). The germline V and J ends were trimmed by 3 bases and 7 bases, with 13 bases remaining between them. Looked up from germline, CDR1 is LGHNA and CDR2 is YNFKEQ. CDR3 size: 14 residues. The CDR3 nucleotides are TGTGCCAGCAGCCACCGGGGAGTTCAGAATGAGCAGTTCTTC. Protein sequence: CASSHRGVQNEQFF.

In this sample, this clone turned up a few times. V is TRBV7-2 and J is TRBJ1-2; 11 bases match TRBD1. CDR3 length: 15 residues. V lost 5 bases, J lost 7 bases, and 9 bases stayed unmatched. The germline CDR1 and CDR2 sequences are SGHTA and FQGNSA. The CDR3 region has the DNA TGTGCCAGCAGCATCTTGGACAGGGGGCCAGGTGGCTACACCTTC. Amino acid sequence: CASSILDRGPGGYTF.

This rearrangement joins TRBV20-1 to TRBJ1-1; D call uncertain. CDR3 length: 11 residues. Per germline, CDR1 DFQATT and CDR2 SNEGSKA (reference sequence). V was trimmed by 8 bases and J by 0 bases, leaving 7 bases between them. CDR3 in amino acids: CSSRLNTEAFF. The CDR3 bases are TGCAGTTCCCGTTTGAACACTGAAGCTTTCTTT.

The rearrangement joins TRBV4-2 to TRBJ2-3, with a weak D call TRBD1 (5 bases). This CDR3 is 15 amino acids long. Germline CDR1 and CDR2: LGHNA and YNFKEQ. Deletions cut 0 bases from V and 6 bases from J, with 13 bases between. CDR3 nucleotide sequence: TGTGCCAGCAGCCAAGATGGGTACAGGTTCGATACGCAGTATTTT. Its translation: CASSQDGYRFDTQYF.

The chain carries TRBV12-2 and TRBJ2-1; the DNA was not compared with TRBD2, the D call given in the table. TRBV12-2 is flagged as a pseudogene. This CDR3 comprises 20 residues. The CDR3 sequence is CASKELWGLRKTRAYNEQFF. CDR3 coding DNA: TGTGCAAGTAAGGAGTTGTGGGGACTACGAAAAACCCGAGCCTACAATGAGCAGTTCTTC.

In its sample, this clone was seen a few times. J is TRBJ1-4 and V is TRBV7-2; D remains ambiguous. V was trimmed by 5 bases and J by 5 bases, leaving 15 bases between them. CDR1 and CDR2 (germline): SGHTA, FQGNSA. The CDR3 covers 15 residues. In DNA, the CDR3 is TGTGCCAGCAGCCCACCGCGCGGGAGGAATGAAAAACTGTTTTTT. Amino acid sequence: CASSPPRGRNEKLFF.

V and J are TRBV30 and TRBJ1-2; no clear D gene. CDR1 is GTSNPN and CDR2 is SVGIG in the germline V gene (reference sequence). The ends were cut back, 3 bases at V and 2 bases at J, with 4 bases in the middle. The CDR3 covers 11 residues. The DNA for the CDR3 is TGTGCCTGGAGCCAGAACTATGGCTACACCTTC. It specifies CAWSQNYGYTF.